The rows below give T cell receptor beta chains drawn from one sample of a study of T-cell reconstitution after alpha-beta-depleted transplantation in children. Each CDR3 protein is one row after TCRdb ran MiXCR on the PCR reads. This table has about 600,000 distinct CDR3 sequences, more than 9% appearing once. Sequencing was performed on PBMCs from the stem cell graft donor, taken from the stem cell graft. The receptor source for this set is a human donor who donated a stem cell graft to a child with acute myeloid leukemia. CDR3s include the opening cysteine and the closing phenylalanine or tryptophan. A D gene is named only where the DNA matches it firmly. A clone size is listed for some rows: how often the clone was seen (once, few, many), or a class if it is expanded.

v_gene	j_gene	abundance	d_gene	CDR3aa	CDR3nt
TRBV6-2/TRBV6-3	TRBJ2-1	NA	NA	CASRVGSYNEQFF	TGTGCCAGCAGAGTCGGATCCTACAATGAGCAGTTCTTC
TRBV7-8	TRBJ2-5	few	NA	CASTTGQGQRETQYF	TGTGCCAGCACAACTGGCCAGGGGCAGCGAGAGACCCAGTACTTC
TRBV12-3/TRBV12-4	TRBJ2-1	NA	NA	CASSPRQTGTLQEQFF	TGTGCCAGCAGTCCCCGACAGACCGGGACTCTCCAGGAGCAGTTCTTC
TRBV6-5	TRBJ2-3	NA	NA	CASSYGESNTQYF	TGTGCCAGCAGTTACGGGGAGTCTAATACGCAGTATTTT
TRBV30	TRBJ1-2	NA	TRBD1	CAWSVLPRQGRIGYTF	TGTGCCTGGAGTGTACTCCCACGACAGGGTCGCATTGGCTACACCTTC
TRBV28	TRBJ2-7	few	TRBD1	CASSFGDRATYEQYF	TGTGCCAGCAGTTTCGGGGACAGGGCCACCTACGAGCAGTACTTC
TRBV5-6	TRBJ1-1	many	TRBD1	CASSWRTGPGVEAFF	TGTGCCAGCAGCTGGAGGACAGGGCCAGGGGTTGAAGCTTTCTTT
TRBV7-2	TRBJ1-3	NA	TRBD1	CASSLALNRGSSGNTIYF	TGTGCCAGCAGCTTAGCCCTAAACAGGGGAAGCTCAGGAAACACCATATATTTT
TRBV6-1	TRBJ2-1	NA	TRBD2	CASRPGGSRRNEQFF	TGTGCCAGCAGACCGGGGGGGAGCCGGCGTAATGAGCAGTTCTTC
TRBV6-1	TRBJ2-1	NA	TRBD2	CASGGTRRVNEQFF	TGTGCCAGCGGTGGGACTAGACGGGTTAATGAGCAGTTCTTC
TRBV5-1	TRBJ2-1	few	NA	CASSLHYNEQFF	TGCGCCAGCAGCTTGCATTACAATGAGCAGTTCTTC
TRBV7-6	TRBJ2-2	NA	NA	CASSPRDGTGELFF	TGTGCCAGCAGCCCACGAGACGGCACCGGGGAGCTGTTTTTT
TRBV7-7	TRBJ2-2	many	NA	CASSLTESGELFF	TGTGCTAGCAGCTTAACTGAATCCGGGGAGCTGTTTTTT
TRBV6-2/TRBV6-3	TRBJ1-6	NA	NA	CASSYSSKASPLHF	TGTGCCAGCAGTTACTCGTCGAAAGCGTCACCCCTCCACTTT
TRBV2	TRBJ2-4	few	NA	CASSTLAKNIQYF	TGTGCCAGCAGTACTCTGGCCAAAAACATTCAGTACTTC
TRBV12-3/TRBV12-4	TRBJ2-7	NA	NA	CASARDESYEQYF	TGTGCCAGCGCCCGGGACGAGTCCTACGAGCAGTACTTC
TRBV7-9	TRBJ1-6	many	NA	CASSSDRGAYNSPLHF	TGTGCCAGCAGCTCGGACAGAGGGGCCTATAATTCACCCCTCCACTTT
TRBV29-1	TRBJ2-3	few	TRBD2	CSVDGGRGADTQYF	TGCAGCGTTGACGGCGGGAGGGGGGCAGATACGCAGTATTTT
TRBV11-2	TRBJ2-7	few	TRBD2	CASSLDSGRSSYEQYF	TGTGCCAGCAGCTTAGATAGCGGGAGGAGCTCCTACGAGCAGTACTTC
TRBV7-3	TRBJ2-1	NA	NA	CASSLDPGNEQFF	TGTGCCAGCAGTCTCGACCCGGGTAATGAGCAGTTCTTC
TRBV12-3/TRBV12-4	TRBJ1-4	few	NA	CASRARGVANEKLFF	TGTGCCAGCAGGGCCAGGGGAGTTGCTAATGAAAAACTGTTTTTT
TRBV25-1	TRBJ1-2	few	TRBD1	CASSEYGGGGGYTF	TGTGCCAGCAGTGAATATGGAGGGGGCGGTGGCTACACCTTC
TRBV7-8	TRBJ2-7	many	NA	CASSLGRQSYEQYF	TGTGCCAGCAGCTTGGGCCGACAGTCCTACGAGCAGTACTTC
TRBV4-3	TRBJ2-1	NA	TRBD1	CASSQHAVGTGAREQFF	TGCGCCAGCAGCCAACATGCCGTCGGGACAGGGGCGCGAGAGCAGTTCTTC
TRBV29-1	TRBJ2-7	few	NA	CSVQGSNYEQYF	TGCAGCGTTCAAGGGAGCAACTACGAGCAGTACTTC
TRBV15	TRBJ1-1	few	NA	CATSRNRTRGTEAFF	TGTGCCACCAGCAGAAACCGAACCCGGGGCACTGAAGCTTTCTTT
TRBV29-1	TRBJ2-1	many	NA	CSASGGNEQFF	TGCAGCGCCTCGGGCGGCAATGAGCAGTTCTTC
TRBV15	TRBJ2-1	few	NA	CATSRATSYNEQFF	TGTGCCACCAGCAGAGCAACCTCCTACAATGAGCAGTTCTTC
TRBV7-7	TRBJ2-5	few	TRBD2	CASSGGKQETQYF	TGTGCTAGCTCGGGGGGGAAACAAGAGACCCAGTACTTC
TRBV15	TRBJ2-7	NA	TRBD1	CATSLGTVSSYEQYF	TGTGCCACCAGCCTAGGGACAGTTAGCTCCTACGAGCAGTACTTC
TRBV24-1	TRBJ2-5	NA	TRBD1	CATSDQTGGQETQYF	TGTGCCACCAGTGATCAGACAGGGGGTCAAGAGACCCAGTACTTC
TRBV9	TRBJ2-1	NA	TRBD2	CASSASGRNANEQFF	TGTGCCAGCAGCGCTAGCGGGAGGAATGCCAATGAGCAGTTCTTC
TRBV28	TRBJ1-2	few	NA	CASRRGTNYGYTF	TGTGCGAGCCGGAGAGGGACTAACTATGGCTACACCTTC
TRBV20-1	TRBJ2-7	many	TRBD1	CSARDSKGGWEQYF	TGCAGTGCTAGAGATTCCAAAGGGGGCTGGGAGCAGTACTTC
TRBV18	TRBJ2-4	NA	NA	CASSPSPVGKNIQYF	TGTGCCAGCTCACCCAGCCCCGTAGGCAAAAACATTCAGTACTTC
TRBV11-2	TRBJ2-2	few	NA	CASSSSKIEAGELFF	TGTGCCAGCAGCTCATCAAAAATCGAAGCCGGGGAGCTGTTTTTT
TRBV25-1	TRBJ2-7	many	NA	CASSVGLEQYF	TGTGCCAGCAGTGTCGGCTTGGAGCAGTACTTC
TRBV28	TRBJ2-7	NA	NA	CASSSRRPGEQYF	TGTGCCAGCAGTTCTCGTAGACCGGGCGAGCAGTACTTC
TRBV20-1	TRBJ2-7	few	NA	CSAQDGISYEQYF	TGCAGTGCCCAGGACGGGATCTCCTACGAGCAGTACTTC
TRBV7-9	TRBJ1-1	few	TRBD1	CASSSDRERSTEAFF	TGTGCCAGCAGCTCAGACAGGGAGCGGAGCACTGAAGCTTTCTTT
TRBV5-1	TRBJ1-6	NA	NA	CASSEGTNSPLHF	TGCGCCAGCAGCGAGGGGACCAATTCACCCCTCCACTTT
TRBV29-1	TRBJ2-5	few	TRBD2	CSVETSGREETQYF	TGCAGCGTTGAAACTAGCGGGAGAGAGGAGACCCAGTACTTC
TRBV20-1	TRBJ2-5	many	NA	CSALLPGEETQYF	TGCAGTGCCCTCCTACCAGGGGAGGAGACCCAGTACTTC
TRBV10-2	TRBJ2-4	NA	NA	CASSGAQVQVDIQYF	TGCGCCAGCTCGGGCGCACAGGTCCAGGTAGACATTCAGTACTTC
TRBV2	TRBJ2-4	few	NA	CASRIEDSKNIQYF	TGTGCCAGCAGGATAGAGGATTCCAAAAACATTCAGTACTTC
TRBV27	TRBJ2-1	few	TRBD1	CASSARGPLDGQFF	TGTGCCAGCAGTGCCAGGGGGCCCCTGGATGGGCAGTTCTTC
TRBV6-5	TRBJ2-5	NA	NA	CASSYSEVGETQYF	TGTGCCAGCAGTTACTCGGAGGTGGGGGAGACCCAGTACTTC
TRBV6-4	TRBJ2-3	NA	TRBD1	CASSDSEGQGADTQYF	TGTGCCAGCAGTGACTCGGAAGGACAGGGGGCAGATACGCAGTATTTT
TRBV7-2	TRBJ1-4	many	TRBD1	CASSFDRGNEKLFF	TGTGCCAGCAGTTTTGACAGGGGTAATGAAAAACTGTTTTTT
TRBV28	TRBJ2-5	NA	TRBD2	CASSSTSGGEETQYF	TGTGCCAGCAGCTCAACTAGCGGAGGGGAGGAGACCCAGTACTTC
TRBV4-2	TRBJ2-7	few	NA	CASSQVEGNPYEQYF	TGTGCCAGCAGCCAAGTTGAGGGAAACCCCTACGAGCAGTACTTC
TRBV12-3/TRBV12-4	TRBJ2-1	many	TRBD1	CASSFLQGANEQFF	TGTGCCAGCAGTTTCCTACAGGGGGCAAATGAGCAGTTCTTC